The 16 T cell receptor beta chains reported below all come from one sample, sequenced in a study of cytotoxic CD8 clonotypes in ibrutinib-treated CLL (dated by TCRdb to the early 2020s). The library was obtained by the immunoSEQ multiplex PCR assay. The source is immuneACCESS, and TCRdb retained only in-frame sequences with V and J called. Part of the clones is not carried over; for the studies checked, unresolved V genes explain less than half of this, and the remainder is unexplained. Counted in this sample were approximately 280,000 clones; roughly three quarters of them appeared once. Roughly 5.7% of the sample is taken by the ten largest. The sample's time point label is to be understood as: progressive disease on ibrutinib. The starting material was PBMCs, obtained at disease progression, from a patient treated with ibrutinib. The receptors shown here come from a human donor with chronic lymphocytic leukemia.

V gene TRBV10-3 combines with J gene TRBJ1-1; D unclear. The CDR3 loop spans 16 amino acids. Trimming pared 0 bases from V and 3 bases from J, leaving 14 bases between. Per the germline V gene, CDR1 is ENHRY and CDR2 is SYGVKD. This CDR3 reads CAISESTAGFDTEAFF. CDR3 nucleotide sequence: TGTGCCATCAGTGAGTCGACTGCCGGGTTCGACACTGAAGCTTTCTTT.

The chain recombines TRBV4-1 with TRBJ2-2, with unresolved D. The CDR3 consists of 15 residues. Germline V gene lookup returns CDR1 MGHRA and CDR2 YSYEKL. Trimming took off 4 bases at V and 1 base at J, with 10 bases between the two ends. The CDR3 DNA reads as TGCGCCAGCAGCCTCGGCCACCTGAACACCGGGGAGCTGTTTTTT. Protein sequence: CASSLGHLNTGELFF.

V gene TRBV4-1 combines with J gene TRBJ2-3; 8 positions agree with TRBD2. Per the germline V gene, CDR1 is MGHRA and CDR2 is YSYEKL. There are 17 residues in the CDR3. Unmatched junction bases numbered 12, after V lost 1 base and J lost 6 bases. CDR3 DNA sequence: TGCGCCAGCAGCCAAGGGCCACCGGGACTAGATATTGATACGCAGTATTTT. Its protein is CASSQGPPGLDIDTQYF.

The chain is built from TRBV9 and TRBJ2-5; 9 bases line up with TRBD1. V lost 3 bases to trimming and J lost 4 bases; unmatched junction nucleotides: 13. The germline V gene has CDR1 SGDLS and CDR2 YYNGEE. CDR3 length: 17 residues. The CDR3 coding sequence is TGTGCCAGCAGCGCACCAACCCGAACAGGGGGCGGAGAGACCCAGTACTTC. Translated, it gives CASSAPTRTGGGETQYF.

This chain joins TRBV28 and TRBJ1-1; D is undetermined. V was clipped by 5 bases and J by 3 bases, with 4 bases between them. Per the germline V gene, CDR1 is MDHEN and CDR2 is SYDVKM. The CDR3 runs 11 residues. CDR3 coding DNA: TGTGCCAGCAGTGTGGACACTGAAGCTTTCTTT. It translates to CASSVDTEAFF. Based on the CDR3 plus reference TRBV28 and TRBJ1-1, the full variable domain is DVKVTQSSRYLVKRTGEKVFLECVQDMDHENMFWYRQDPGLGLRLIYFSYDVKMKEKGDIPEGYSVSREKKERFSLILESASTNQTSMYLCASSVDTEAFFGQGTRLTVV.

In this sample, this clone turned up a few times. The chain has TRBV9 and TRBJ1-4; D is ambiguous. The germline V gene encodes CDR1 SGDLS and CDR2 YYNGEE. This CDR3 has 14 residues. V was pared by 0 bases and J by 6 bases, with 9 bases between. CDR3 in DNA: TGTGCCAGCAGCGTAGGTTGGGGAGATGAAAAACTGTTTTTT. Translating it yields CASSVGWGDEKLFF.

This sequence joins TRBV6-1 and TRBJ1-1; 8 bases match TRBD1. V dropped 6 bases and J dropped 1; count of bases not matched to a gene: 7. Germline V gives CDR1 MNHNS, CDR2 SASEGT. The CDR3 sequence is 15 residues long. CDR3 sequence (DNA): TGTGCCAGCAGGGGAACCGGGACAGGGAACACTGAAGCTTTCTTT. Protein sequence: CASRGTGTGNTEAFF.

The rearrangement joins TRBV5-6 to TRBJ2-7, with D possibly being TRBD2 (5 bases). This CDR3 is 16 amino acids long. Trimming pared 4 bases from V and 1 base from J, leaving 18 bases between. Germline lookup yields CDR1 SGHDT and CDR2 YYEEEE. CDR3 amino acids: CASSPDPLGRSYEQYF. In DNA form, the CDR3 reads TGTGCCAGCAGCCCCGACCCACTAGGTCGTTCCTACGAGCAGTACTTC.

The sample holds many counts of this clone. V gene TRBV27 combines with J gene TRBJ1-2; TRBD1 agrees at 7 bases. CDR3 size: 14 residues. The V and J ends lost 3 bases and 6 bases, in that order; junction bases with no gene match: 7. From germline, CDR1 is MNHEY and CDR2 SMNVEV (reference sequence). The CDR3 sequence: CASSFGDSSHGYTF. CDR3 DNA sequence: TGTGCCAGCAGTTTTGGGGACAGCTCTCATGGCTACACCTTC.

This chain uses TRBV11-3 with TRBJ2-2; TRBD2 might be the D (6 bases). In germline, CDR1 is SGHNT, CDR2 YENEEA. The CDR3 is made up of 16 amino acids. The V gene lost 0 bases and the J gene lost 5 bases, with 13 bases spanning the gap. The CDR3 sequence is CASSLDSGSLTGELFF. Written as DNA, the CDR3 is TGTGCCAGCAGCTTAGATTCCGGGAGCCTAACCGGGGAGCTGTTTTTT. Using reference TRBV11-3 and TRBJ2-2 for the parts outside the CDR3, the full variable domain is EAGVVQSPRYKIIEKKQPVAFWCNPISGHNTLYWYLQNLGQGPELLIRYENEEAVDDSQLPKDRFSAERLKGVDSTLKIQPAELGDSAVYLCASSLDSGSLTGELFFGEGSRLTVL.

This chain connects TRBV6-1 to TRBJ2-1, with a tentative D call TRBD2 (6 bases). Germline lookup yields CDR1 MNHNS and CDR2 SASEGT. V was cut by 1 base and J by 4 bases, with 17 bases left in between. CDR3 length equals 17 residues. CDR3 sequence reads: CASSEVRGGAGYNEQFF. Written as DNA, the CDR3 is TGTGCCAGCAGTGAAGTCCGGGGCGGGGCTGGTTACAATGAGCAGTTCTTC.

The genes are TRBV13 and TRBJ2-7; 8 positions agree with TRBD1. The J segment lost 3 bases and the V segment lost 8 bases, leaving 6 bases of the junction unmatched. The germline gives CDR1 PRHDT, CDR2 FYEKMQ (reference sequence). The length of the CDR3 is 13 residues. The CDR3 is CASGDRGYYEQYF. CDR3 coding DNA: TGTGCCAGCGGCGACAGGGGTTACTACGAGCAGTACTTC.

This clone was picked up a small number of times. The V and J genes are TRBV6-6 and TRBJ1-2; D not certain. Trimming left V 2 bases short and J 6 bases short, with 10 bases between. The germline gives CDR1 MNHNY, CDR2 SVGAGI (reference sequence). This CDR3 has 13 amino acids. CDR3 coding DNA: TGTGCCAGCAGTTACCGGGCACGTGATGGCTACACCTTC. This sequence encodes CASSYRARDGYTF.

The chain couples TRBV2 to TRBJ1-4, with a tentative D call TRBD1 (6 bases). Germline V gene data show CDR1 as SNHLY and CDR2 as FYNNEI. The CDR3 runs 15 residues. Trimming stripped 6 bases from V and 0 bases from J, with 11 bases between. The CDR3 sequence: CASRGAAATNEKLFF. Here the CDR3 DNA reads TGTGCCAGCAGGGGGGCAGCTGCAACTAATGAAAAACTGTTTTTT.

The V call is TRBV29-1, the J call TRBJ2-6; 8 positions match TRBD2. The CDR3 is made up of 17 amino acids. The V gene end was trimmed by 1 base and the J gene end by 0 bases; junction bases not matched to a gene: 5. Per the germline V gene, CDR1 is SQVTM and CDR2 is ANQGSEA. The CDR3 here is CSVEGAGAASGANVLTF. CDR3 sequence (DNA): TGCAGCGTTGAAGGAGCGGGGGCGGCCTCTGGGGCCAACGTCCTGACTTTC. Drawing the rest from reference TRBV29-1 and TRBJ2-6, the complete variable domain is SAVISQKPSRDICQRGTSLTIQCQVDSQVTMMFWYRQQPGQSLTLIATANQGSEATYESGFVIDKFPISRPNLTFSTLTVSNMSPEDSSIYLCSVEGAGAASGANVLTFGAGSRLTVL.

The rearrangement links TRBV7-3 to TRBJ2-7, with D unresolved. V was shortened by 5 bases and J by 1 base, with 9 bases between the two germline ends. CDR1 and CDR2 from the germline V gene are SGHTA and FQGTGA. The CDR3 length is 13 residues. The CDR3 protein is CASSPGRSYEQYF. Here the CDR3 DNA reads TGTGCCAGCAGCCCCGGACGGTCCTACGAGCAGTACTTC. The full variable domain, in which reference TRBV7-3 and TRBJ2-7 provide the parts outside the CDR3, is GAGVSQTPSNKVTEKGKYVELRCDPISGHTALYWYRQSLGQGPEFLIYFQGTGAADDSGLPNDRFFAVRPEGSVSTLKIQRTERGDSAVYLCASSPGRSYEQYFGPGTRLTVT.